The text below deals with one TCR beta chain. A much bigger clone sits one base away, suggesting this may be a read error. This sample was taken from a study of blood T cell repertoires in COVID-19. The overall study: Both acute and convalescent COVID-19 samples were obtained from the United States, Italy and Spain. PBMCs, B-cell-depleted T cells, or T cells provided the cDNA or gDNA that made up the material.

The trim removed 4 bases at V and 4 bases at J, leaving 3 bases unmatched. The CDR3 covers 13 residues. CDR1 and CDR2 (germline): KGHSY, FQNENV. Study processing details: For nucleated cells, counts were estimated from reference gene primer amplification. Here immunoSEQ multiplex PCR was the method, and the copy in TCRdb shows in-frame clones only, minus some. Clone size and the V and J calls come from that table; the DNA yielded D and trimming. The sample includes 250,000 or so clones, approximately 90% of them seen just once. A Seattle source enrolled patients during active infection and followed them longitudinally.

The sequence came from a man aged 30 to 39 with COVID-19, enrolled during active disease. The sample taken for sequencing was peripheral blood. V gene TRBV16 combines with J gene TRBJ1-2; 7 positions agree with TRBD1. The CDR3 reads CASSPRDSYGYTF. CDR3 DNA: TGTGCCAGCAGCCCACGGGACAGCTATGGCTACACCTTC.